One and the same sample provided the 24 T cell receptor beta chains below, sequenced in a study of T cells in Graves' hyperthyroidism and ophthalmopathy (dated by TCRdb to the late 2010s). The library was prepared using multiplex PCR. Sequenced on an Illumina HiSeq 2000. The TCR beta CDR3 regions were amplified from the RNA transcripts. The first round of RT-PCR for the TCR CDR3 was performed with the HTBI primer set and the Qiagen OneStep RT-PCR kit. TCRdb trimmed the raw reads at Q25, called clones with MiXCR and kept productive beta chains. Each CDR3 protein gets just one entry, which takes the most common genes and DNA from the rows behind it. A total of more than 500,000 distinct CDR3 sequences appear in this sample, about 16% of them only once. The ten largest account for 25% to 30% of the sample. Sequenced input: blood. The origin of the receptors is a woman aged 30 to 39 with Graves' ophthalmopathy.

This clonotype has at least ten counts. The chain uses TRBV12-3 or TRBV12-4 and TRBJ2-5, with D possibly being TRBD1 (6 bases). CDR3 length equals 15 residues. V lost 2 bases and J lost 3, with 13 bases in between. CDR3 protein: CASSLWQQGKETQYF. The CDR3 coding sequence is TGTGCCAGCAGTTTATGGCAACAGGGAAAAGAGACCCAGTACTTC.

V is TRBV28 and J is TRBJ2-7; 11 bases align to TRBD1. The CDR3 is made up of 13 amino acids. Germline CDR1 and CDR2: MDHEN and SYDVKM. V was clipped by 8 bases and J by 3 bases; unmatched bases: 3. The CDR3 DNA follows: TGTGCCAGCGGGACAGGGGGAGACTACGAGCAGTACTTC. Protein sequence: CASGTGGDYEQYF.

CDR3 loop: CASSKRTASSGSSYNEQFF. CDR3 in DNA: TGTGCCAGCAGCAAAAGAACCGCCTCTAGCGGGTCCTCCTACAATGAGCAGTTCTTC. This rearrangement joins TRBV3-1 to TRBJ2-1; 8 bases agree with TRBD2. Trimming took 5 bases from V and 0 from J; bases not matched to a gene: 15. Germline V gene data show CDR1 as LGHDT and CDR2 as YNNKEL (reference sequence). CDR3 length: 19 amino acids.

This clonotype was recorded many times. The chain links TRBV12-3 or TRBV12-4 to TRBJ2-1, with D uncertain. V dropped 3 bases and J dropped 1 base, with 10 bases sitting between them. This CDR3 region has 15 residues. CDR3 residues: CASSLLLPSYNEQFF. The CDR3 nucleotides read TGTGCCAGCAGTTTGTTACTTCCGTCCTACAATGAGCAGTTCTTC.

The rearrangement links TRBV6-2 or TRBV6-3 to TRBJ2-4; tentative D call: TRBD1 (5 bases). CDR1 and CDR2 from the germline V gene are MNHEY and SVGEGT. The CDR3 contains 12 residues. V lost 5 bases and J 5 bases, leaving 7 bases between the germline ends. This chain's CDR3 is CASSRQQNIQYF. CDR3 DNA sequence: TGTGCCAGCAGTCGACAGCAAAACATTCAGTACTTC.

V usage is TRBV10-3 and J usage is TRBJ1-1; TRBD1 matches at 10 bases. V gave up 6 bases and J gave up 6 bases; unmatched junction bases: 7. CDR1 and CDR2 (germline): ENHRY, SYGVKD. The CDR3 totals 14 residues. CDR3: CAIRRDRGSPEAFF. CDR3 nucleotides: TGTGCCATCAGGCGGGACAGGGGAAGCCCTGAAGCTTTCTTT.

This clonotype was observed a handful of times. The chain joins TRBV7-9 to TRBJ2-3, with TRBD1 matching 7 bases. Germline assignment: CDR1 SEHNR and CDR2 FQNEAQ (reference sequence). CDR3 length equals 14 residues. The trim removed 3 bases at V and 3 bases at J, leaving 3 bases unmatched. CDR3 DNA: TGTGCCAGCAGCTTCACAGGGGTTACAGATACGCAGTATTTT. Protein product: CASSFTGVTDTQYF.

This clonotype was observed many times. This chain links TRBV6-1 with TRBJ1-5; the match to TRBD1 covers 9 bases. V dropped 6 bases and J dropped 6; count of bases not matched to a gene: 12. The germline gives CDR1 MNHNS, CDR2 SASEGT. The CDR3 spans 16 residues. The CDR3 here is CASRSFYRGQFQPQHF. Here the CDR3 DNA reads TGTGCCAGCAGGTCGTTTTACAGGGGGCAGTTTCAGCCCCAGCATTTT.

At least ten counts were recorded for this clonotype. This rearrangement joins TRBV10-3 to TRBJ2-1; TRBD1 matches at 8 bases. CDR3 size: 18 residues. Germline V CDR1 and CDR2: ENHRY, SYGVKD. V gave up 3 bases and J gave up 4 bases; unmatched junction bases: 14. This CDR3 is CAISDIDADRVRYNEQFF. CDR3 DNA: TGTGCCATCAGTGACATTGACGCGGACAGGGTAAGGTACAATGAGCAGTTCTTC.

This clonotype has a count of ten or more. This chain links TRBV20-1 with TRBJ2-1, with D unresolved. The V end lost 5 bases, the J end lost 4 bases, and 15 bases lay between the germline ends. The CDR3 has 14 residues. Germline loops: CDR1 DFQATT, CDR2 SNEGSKA (reference sequence). CDR3 region: CSAPPMIRYNEQFF. The DNA of the CDR3 is TGCAGTGCTCCTCCCATGATCCGTTACAATGAGCAGTTCTTC.

This clonotype showed up many times. This chain joins TRBV28 and TRBJ1-2; D perhaps matches TRBD1 (6 bases). CDR3 length equals 14 residues. CDR1 and CDR2 from the germline V gene are MDHEN and SYDVKM. With 6 bases removed from V and 8 bases from J, the gap between germline ends came to 19 bases. CDR3 loop: CASSLGPKGGGYTF. CDR3 nucleotides: TGTGCCAGCAGCCTGGGCCCAAAGGGGGGCGGCTACACCTTC.

This clonotype was observed many times. The V and J genes are TRBV2 and TRBJ1-5; D is ambiguous. The CDR3 sequence is 13 residues long. Trimming shortened V by 1 base and J by 7 bases, and 8 bases separated the two germline ends. Per germline, CDR1 SNHLY and CDR2 FYNNEI. The CDR3 DNA reads as TGTGCCAGCAGTGAAGACCTTAGCCAGCCCCAGCATTTT. It yields the protein CASSEDLSQPQHF.

This clonotype was observed at least ten times. J is TRBJ2-7 and V is TRBV29-1; 7 bases match TRBD2. The CDR3 is made up of 12 amino acids. The germline gives CDR1 SQVTM, CDR2 ANQGSEA. The V and J ends lost 4 bases and 5 bases, in that order; junction bases with no gene match: 5. DNA for the CDR3: TGCAGCGTTGTGCGGGAGCTCGACGAGCAGTACTTC. Translated: CSVVRELDEQYF.

This clonotype was observed many times. The chain couples TRBV12-3 or TRBV12-4 to TRBJ2-2; 10 bases line up with TRBD2. J lost 6 bases, V lost 6 bases, and 7 bases had no gene match. This CDR3 has 15 amino acids. In DNA form, the CDR3 reads TGTGCCAGCAGGCCTAGCGGGAGAAACCCCGGGGAGCTGTTTTTT. Protein sequence: CASRPSGRNPGELFF.

This clonotype was detected many times. This chain connects TRBV27 to TRBJ2-4; 9 bases are a match to TRBD2. The CDR3 is 15 amino acids. Germline V CDR1 and CDR2: MNHEY, SMNVEV (reference sequence). The trim removed 0 bases at V and 5 bases at J, leaving 2 bases unmatched. The CDR3 nucleotides read TGTGCCAGCAGTTTATCGACTAGCGGAGAAAACATTCAGTACTTC. It is translated as CASSLSTSGENIQYF.

This clonotype was observed a few times. This chain joins TRBV18 and TRBJ1-2; maybe TRBD1 (5 bases). The V end lost 0 bases, the J end lost 7 bases, and 18 bases lay between the germline ends. The germline V gene encodes CDR1 KGHSH and CDR2 LQKENI. The CDR3 covers 16 residues. The CDR3 region has the DNA TGTGCCAGCTCACCACCAGGGCGCAGGGACTACTCTGGCTACACCTTC. It yields the protein CASSPPGRRDYSGYTF.

Remarks on this clonotype: A much larger clonotype is one base distant, so this may be a read error. The genes are TRBV12-3 or TRBV12-4 and TRBJ1-4; D uncertain. Deletions cut 3 bases from V and 4 bases from J, with 9 bases between. This CDR3 is built from 14 residues. The CDR3 DNA reads TGTGCCAGCAGTTTCGCCAGGAGTAATGAAAAACTGTTTTTT. Amino acid sequence: CASSFARSNEKLFF.

This clonotype was observed many times. V is TRBV30 and J is TRBJ1-6, with 10 nucleotides matching TRBD1. V trimming: 1 base; J trimming: 7 bases; junction bases outside the gene matches: 4. Germline V lookup: CDR1 GTSNPN, CDR2 SVGIG (reference sequence). The CDR3 covers 15 residues. The CDR3 DNA reads as TGTGCCTGGAGTGCTAGACAGGGGGCGAATTCACCCCTCCACTTT. Protein: CAWSARQGANSPLHF.

Details on this clonotype: At one of its ends the junction is not consistent with the germline gene, which may arise from a read error. The chain recombines TRBV30 with TRBJ1-2, with D unclear. Germline assignment: CDR1 GTSNPN and CDR2 SVGIG (reference sequence). The CDR3 is 13 amino acids. The CDR3 region is CPWSPGQPYGYTF. DNA for the CDR3: TGTCCCTGGAGCCCGGGTCAGCCCTATGGCTACACCTTC.

V is TRBV20-1 and J is TRBJ2-3, with 13 nucleotides matching TRBD2. Per the germline V gene, CDR1 is DFQATT and CDR2 is SNEGSKA (reference sequence). The CDR3 length is 18 residues. The J segment lost 6 bases and the V segment lost 4 bases, leaving 16 bases of the junction unmatched. The CDR3 region is CSAIRTSGSHLGADTQYF. The DNA for the CDR3 is TGCAGTGCTATAAGGACTAGCGGGAGCCACCTGGGGGCGGATACGCAGTATTTT.

This clonotype was seen at least ten times. V usage is TRBV20-1 and J usage is TRBJ2-1, with a possible D match to TRBD2 (8 bases). Trimming took off 0 bases at V and 3 bases at J, with 15 bases between the two ends. The CDR3 runs to 16 residues. The germline gives CDR1 DFQATT, CDR2 SNEGSKA (reference sequence). The CDR3 DNA reads TGCAGTGCTAGAGATAGGGGGCGGGGGGACTACAATGAGCAGTTCTTC. It codes for CSARDRGRGDYNEQFF.

The sample holds one count of this clonotype. The V call is TRBV7-2, the J call TRBJ1-5; no clear D. V was clipped by 1 base and J by 1 base, with 11 bases between them. The germline CDR1 and CDR2 sequences are SGHTA and FQGNSA. The CDR3 contains 16 residues. The CDR3 sequence is CASSLERIGSNQPQHF. CDR3 DNA: TGTGCCAGCAGCTTAGAAAGGATCGGCAGCAATCAGCCCCAGCATTTT.

This clonotype was found many times. The chain joins TRBV20-1 to TRBJ1-6, with D unclear. Germline CDR1 reads DFQATT; CDR2 reads SNEGSKA (reference sequence). V was cut by 0 bases and J by 13 bases, with 16 bases left in between. There are 14 residues in the CDR3. Here the CDR3 DNA reads TGCAGTGCTAGAGATCCCGGACCGGAGGATCCCCTCCACTTT. It translates to CSARDPGPEDPLHF.

This clonotype was seen repeatedly, ten times or more. V usage is TRBV7-2 and J usage is TRBJ2-5; 10 nucleotides align to TRBD2. The V gene's germline CDR1 is SGHTA and CDR2 FQGNSA. The V and J ends lost 5 bases and 4 bases, in that order; junction bases with no gene match: 10. The CDR3 covers 16 residues. CDR3: CASSLSSGSEVETQYF. The DNA for the CDR3 is TGTGCCAGCAGCCTTTCTAGCGGGAGTGAGGTAGAGACCCAGTACTTC. Based on the CDR3 plus reference TRBV7-2 and TRBJ2-5, the full variable domain is GAGVSQSPSNKVTEKGKDVELRCDPISGHTALYWYRQSLGQGLEFLIYFQGNSAPDKSGLPSDRFSAERTGGSVSTLTIQRTQQEDSAVYLCASSLSSGSEVETQYFGPGTRLLVL.